These T cell receptor beta chains were read from a single sample in a study of blood T cell repertoires in COVID-19. TCRdb keeps only in-frame clones here, not all; method: immunoSEQ multiplex PCR. The table lists about 290,000 clones, roughly nine tenths of them singletons. Sequenced: PBMCs or T cells enriched from blood (not recorded which). The source of these receptors is a woman aged 40-49 years who had recovered from COVID-19. Each CDR3 is given with its conserved first and last residue. The D gene is left open where the match is weak. A row's size may be missing; if present it is once, few, many or a size class.

cdr3_aa cdr3_nt d_call v_call clone_size j_call
CSASPHLNTEAFF TGCAGTGCTAGTCCCCATCTGAACACTGAAGCTTTCTTT . TRBV20-1 . TRBJ1-1
CASSIDLSASGLNTEAFF TGTGCCAGTAGTATAGATCTATCCGCCTCGGGTTTGAACACTGAAGCTTTCTTT . TRBV19 once TRBJ1-1
CASSIRQSNSNQPQHF TGTGCCAGTAGTATTAGACAGAGCAATAGCAATCAGCCCCAGCATTTT . TRBV19 . TRBJ1-5
CASSQRGRNYEQYF TGTGCCAGCAGCCAGCGGGGTCGAAACTACGAGCAGTACTTC TRBD2 TRBV5-8 . TRBJ2-7
CASSPFGLAGRNEQFF TGTGCCAGTAGTCCTTTCGGACTAGCGGGTAGAAATGAGCAGTTCTTC TRBD2 TRBV19 . TRBJ2-1
CASSIGRSRGNQPQHF TGTGCCAGTAGTATAGGGAGGTCCCGCGGCAATCAGCCCCAGCATTTT . TRBV19 . TRBJ1-5
CASSSQQAPDQPQHF TGTGCCAGCAGTTCTCAACAGGCTCCTGATCAGCCCCAGCATTTT . TRBV6-2/TRBV6-3 . TRBJ1-5
CATSSQFSTEAFF TGTGCCACCAGCAGCCAGTTCTCCACTGAAGCTTTCTTT . TRBV15 . TRBJ1-1
CASSLERQGELFF TGTGCCAGCAGCTTAGAGAGGCAGGGGGAGCTGTTTTTT . TRBV11-1 . TRBJ2-2
CASSLVGGYEQYF TGTGCCAGCAGCTTAGTAGGGGGTTACGAGCAGTACTTC . TRBV11-2 . TRBJ2-7
CASSLGGSGYNEQFF TGCGCCAGCAGCTTGGGCGGGAGCGGCTACAATGAGCAGTTCTTC TRBD2 TRBV5-1 . TRBJ2-1
CASSPVGLTGVSYNEQFF TGTGCCAGTAGCCCCGTAGGTCTTACGGGAGTTTCCTACAATGAGCAGTTCTTC . TRBV19 . TRBJ2-1
CASRRPGTGVGYGYTF TGTGCCAGCAGGCGCCCCGGGACAGGGGTCGGCTATGGCTACACCTTC TRBD1 TRBV2 once TRBJ1-2
CASSPTRAGQGGSNTEAFF TGTGCCAGCAGCCCAACCCGAGCGGGACAGGGTGGTTCAAACACTGAAGCTTTCTTT TRBD1 TRBV7-9 . TRBJ1-1
CAWSHDDFSNQPQHF TGTGCCTGGAGCCATGACGACTTTAGCAATCAGCCCCAGCATTTT . TRBV30 . TRBJ1-5
CASSSSTGVGNTIYF TGCGCCAGCAGCTCTTCGACAGGGGTTGGAAACACCATATATTTT TRBD1 TRBV5-1 few TRBJ1-3
CASSEDDRFGGYTF TGTGCCAGCAGTGAAGACGACAGGTTTGGTGGCTACACCTTC . TRBV6-1 . TRBJ1-2
CASRRNREGNTEAFF TGTGCCAGCAGACGAAACAGGGAAGGGAACACTGAAGCTTTCTTT . TRBV6-5 . TRBJ1-1